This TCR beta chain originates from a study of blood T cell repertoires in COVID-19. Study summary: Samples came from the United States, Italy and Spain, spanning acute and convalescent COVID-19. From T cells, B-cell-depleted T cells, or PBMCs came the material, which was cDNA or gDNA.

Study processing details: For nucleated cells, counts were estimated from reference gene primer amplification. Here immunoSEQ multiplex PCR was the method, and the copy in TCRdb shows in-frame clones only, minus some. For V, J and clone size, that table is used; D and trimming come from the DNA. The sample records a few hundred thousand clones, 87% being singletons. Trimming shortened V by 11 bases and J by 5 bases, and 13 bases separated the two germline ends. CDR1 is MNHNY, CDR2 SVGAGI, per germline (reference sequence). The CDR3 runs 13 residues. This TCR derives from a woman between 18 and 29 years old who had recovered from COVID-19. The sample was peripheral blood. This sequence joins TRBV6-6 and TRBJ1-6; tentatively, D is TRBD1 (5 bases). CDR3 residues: CAGGLGHNSPLHF. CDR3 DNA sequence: TGTGCCGGGGGACTGGGACATAATTCACCCCTCCACTTT.